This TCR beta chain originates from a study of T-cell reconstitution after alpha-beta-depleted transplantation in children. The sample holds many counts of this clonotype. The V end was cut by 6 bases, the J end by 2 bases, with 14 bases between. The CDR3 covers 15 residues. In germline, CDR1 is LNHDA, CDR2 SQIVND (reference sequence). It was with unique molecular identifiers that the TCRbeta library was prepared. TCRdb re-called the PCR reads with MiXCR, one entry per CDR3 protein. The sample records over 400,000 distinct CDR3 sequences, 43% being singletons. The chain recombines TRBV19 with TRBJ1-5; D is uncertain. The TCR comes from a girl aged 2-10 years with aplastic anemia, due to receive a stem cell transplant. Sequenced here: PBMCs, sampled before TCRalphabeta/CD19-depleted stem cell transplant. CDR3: CASRALMGGNQPQHF. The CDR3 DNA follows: TGTGCCAGTAGGGCCTTAATGGGCGGCAATCAGCCCCAGCATTTT.